These T cell receptor beta chains were read from a single sample in a study of cytomegalovirus exposure and HLA in healthy donors. TCRdb's copy holds only in-frame clones and misses some; the assay was immunoSEQ multiplex PCR. Among approximately 150,000 clones listed, 84% were seen once. The sequencing input was PBMCs. Receptor source: a man between 18 and 35 years old in good health and CMV-seronegative. Both conserved end residues are trimmed from each CDR3. A D gene is named only where the DNA matches it firmly.

CDR3,D,V
AWSSGGLPQETQY,-,TRBV30
ASSEAGSRVSPLH,-,TRBV6-1
ASSLRAEAF,-,TRBV18
ASAQGGGNQPQH,-,TRBV2
ASGLGLARNEQF,TRBD2,TRBV12-5
ASSHRAYNEQF,-,TRBV5-8
ASSEGRNQETQY,-,TRBV2
ASRLTGDTEAF,TRBD1,TRBV27
ASRPGQTRPGELF,TRBD1,TRBV7-9
ASSLGDRLTEAF,-,TRBV7-9
ASRDRDTGELF,-,TRBV10-1
ASSRILTGNTEAF,-,TRBV27
ASSFLQGALSTEAF,TRBD1,TRBV19
ASSYRGRGYGYT,TRBD1,TRBV28
ASSLTPTLGGEQF,-,TRBV7-3